This TCR beta chain was sequenced in a study of blood T cells in healthy people across ages. Overall study results and limits: While age rose, TCR beta diversity per million T cells dropped in a roughly linear way.

This clonotype was counted between two and nine times. Its antigen is unknown. PBMCs, at least 6 million per sample, were isolated. Germline-derived CDR1 and CDR2 are SEHNR and FQNEAQ (reference sequence). This CDR3 comprises 14 residues. A second PCR, run for about 7 to 12 cycles, used a sample-barcoded 5' primer plus a J-beta primer mix. Individual samples furnished no less than 3 million CDR3-containing paired-end reads apiece. TCRdb processed the 5' RACE reads anew with MiXCR; each CDR3 protein has one entry. The sample yields approximately 730,000 distinct CDR3 sequences, roughly 53% seen once. V usage is TRBV7-9 and J usage is TRBJ2-1; D perhaps matches TRBD2 (6 bases). The J call could be wrong; TRBJ2-7 is a better fit for the DNA end. The receptor comes from an older man in good health. Sequencing was carried out using blood. CDR3 bases: TGTGCCAGCAGCTCCGGGACTGCCTACAATGAGCAGTACTTC. This codes for CASSSGTAYNEQYF.